The 13 T cell receptor beta chains in this list originate from one sample, sequenced in a study of T cell responses to AZD1222 COVID-19 vaccine. Clones were sequenced by immunoSEQ multiplex PCR, and TCRdb holds only the in-frame ones, with some missing. Of 70,000 to 90,000 clones listed, around 86% are singletons. The sequencing used peripheral blood, collected 28 days after the second AZD1222 dose. The receptor set was obtained from an adult who received the AZD1222 COVID-19 vaccine.

The gene calls are TRBV4-3 and TRBJ1-1; maybe TRBD1 (5 bases). Trimming stripped 0 bases from V and 7 bases from J, with 12 bases between. The CDR3 sequence is 14 residues long. Germline values: CDR1 LGHNA, CDR2 YSLEER. The CDR3 region has the DNA TGCGCCAGCAGCCAAGAAAGGGCAGGGTTTGAAGCTTTCTTT. Its translation is CASSQERAGFEAFF.

The chain employs TRBV20-1 and TRBJ1-2; D not resolved. CDR1 DFQATT and CDR2 SNEGSKA come from the germline V gene (reference sequence). V shed 6 bases and J shed 4 bases, with 9 bases lying between them. The CDR3 covers 11 residues. The CDR3 nucleotides are TGCAGTGCGCCAGAGACCTATGGCTACACCTTC. The encoded protein is CSAPETYGYTF.

The V call is TRBV6-2 or TRBV6-3, the J call TRBJ1-1; no clear D gene. The V and J ends lost 2 bases and 1 base respectively, with 11 bases between them. The CDR3 is made up of 15 amino acids. Germline V gives CDR1 MNHEY, CDR2 SVGEGT. The CDR3 region is CASSYGSERNTEAFF. In DNA, the CDR3 is TGTGCCAGCAGTTACGGGTCCGAGAGGAACACTGAAGCTTTCTTT.

This clone was observed a handful of times. The CDR3 region is CASSFVSGSTGNTIYF. CDR3 DNA sequence: TGTGCCAGCAGTTTCGTTTCAGGGAGCACCGGAAACACCATATATTTT. The chain carries TRBV28 and TRBJ1-3; a weak D match, TRBD1 (5 bases). Germline values: CDR1 MDHEN, CDR2 SYDVKM. V lost 3 bases to trimming and J lost 4 bases, with 16 bases between them. This CDR3 has 16 amino acids.

This clone was counted a single time. This chain connects TRBV6-2 or TRBV6-3 to TRBJ1-2; D remains ambiguous. Germline V gives CDR1 MNHEY, CDR2 SVGEGT. The CDR3 loop spans 17 amino acids. The V and J ends lost 2 bases and 6 bases respectively, with 22 bases between them. CDR3 in amino acids: CASSYLPGRNDQNGYTF. The CDR3 DNA follows: TGTGCCAGCAGTTACCTCCCCGGACGGAACGATCAAAATGGCTACACCTTC.

This CDR3 is CASSPPRGGIEQYF. CDR3 bases: TGTGCCAGCAGCCCGCCACGCGGAGGGATCGAGCAGTACTTC. The V gene is TRBV2, the J gene TRBJ2-7, with TRBD2 as a possible D gene (6 bases). The CDR3 sequence is 14 residues long. The V end lost 6 bases, the J end lost 6 bases, and 18 bases lay between the germline ends. Germline assignment: CDR1 SNHLY and CDR2 FYNNEI.

The gene calls are TRBV28 and TRBJ2-3; 10 bases are shared with TRBD1. The CDR3 covers 15 residues. Trimming removed 5 bases from V and 7 bases from J; junction bases left unmatched: 9. Per germline, CDR1 MDHEN and CDR2 SYDVKM. In nucleotides, the CDR3 is TGTGCCAGCAGTGGACAGGGGGATTTGAGGTATACGCAGTATTTT. Protein sequence: CASSGQGDLRYTQYF.

The table lists this clone with a count of one. The chain is built from TRBV2 and TRBJ2-2, with D unclear. Trimming shortened V by 6 bases and J by 7 bases, and 6 bases separated the two germline ends. CDR3 length: 11 amino acids. The germline CDR1 and CDR2 sequences are SNHLY and FYNNEI. The CDR3 DNA sequence: TGTGCCAGCAGATTGGACGGGGAGCTGTTTTTT. Encoded protein: CASRLDGELFF.

The rearrangement uses TRBV30 and TRBJ1-3; D gene uncertain. The CDR3 has 18 amino acids. V gave up 3 bases and J gave up 0 bases, with 21 bases separating them. The V gene's germline CDR1 is GTSNPN and CDR2 SVGIG (reference sequence). CDR3 loop: CAWRAFGRFAPSGNTIYF. The CDR3 region has the DNA TGTGCCTGGAGGGCGTTCGGGAGATTTGCCCCCTCTGGAAACACCATATATTTT.

The genes are TRBV5-1 and TRBJ2-7; 7 bases map to TRBD1. The CDR3 has 14 residues. The V gene's germline CDR1 is SGHRS and CDR2 YFSETQ. J lost 0 bases, V lost 3 bases, and 3 bases had no gene match. CDR3 residues: CASSSTGSSYEQYF. The CDR3, as DNA: TGCGCCAGCAGCTCGACAGGGTCCTCCTACGAGCAGTACTTC.

The chain has TRBV6-5 and TRBJ1-2; D not certain. Germline V gene lookup returns CDR1 MNHEY and CDR2 SVGAGI. CDR3 length equals 13 residues. V was cut by 0 bases and J by 8 bases, with 10 bases left in between. CDR3 in DNA: TGTGCCAGCAGTTACTCCCCTTTAAAAGGCTACACCTTC. It translates to CASSYSPLKGYTF.

The V gene is TRBV5-4, the J gene TRBJ2-2, with D possibly TRBD2 on 6 matching bases. The CDR3 runs to 15 residues. Germline values: CDR1 SGHNT, CDR2 YYREEE (reference sequence). Trimming stripped 0 bases from V and 5 bases from J, with 11 bases between. CDR3 bases: TGTGCCAGCAGCTTGGTACGGGGAGGAACCGGGGAGCTGTTTTTT. This codes for CASSLVRGGTGELFF. Full variable domain (missing parts from reference TRBV5-4 and TRBJ2-2): ETGVTQSPTHLIKTRGQQVTLRCSSQSGHNTVSWYQQALGQGPQFIFQYYREEENGRGNFPPRFSGLQFPNYSSELNVNALELDDSALYLCASSLVRGGTGELFFGEGSRLTVL.

The V gene is TRBV19, the J gene TRBJ1-4; D possibly corresponds to TRBD1 (5 bases). This CDR3 has 13 residues. Germline values: CDR1 LNHDA, CDR2 SQIVND (reference sequence). V gave up 5 bases and J gave up 8 bases, with 12 bases separating them. The CDR3 DNA follows: TGTGCCAGTAGTCCAGGATGGGGCGAAAAACTGTTTTTT. Translated, it gives CASSPGWGEKLFF. The entire variable domain, with the rest obtained from reference TRBV19 and TRBJ1-4, is as follows: DGGITQSPKYLFRKEGQNVTLSCEQNLNHDAMYWYRQDPGQGLRLIYYSQIVNDFQKGDIAEGYSVSREKKESFPLTVTSAQKNPTAFYLCASSPGWGEKLFFGSGTQLSVL.